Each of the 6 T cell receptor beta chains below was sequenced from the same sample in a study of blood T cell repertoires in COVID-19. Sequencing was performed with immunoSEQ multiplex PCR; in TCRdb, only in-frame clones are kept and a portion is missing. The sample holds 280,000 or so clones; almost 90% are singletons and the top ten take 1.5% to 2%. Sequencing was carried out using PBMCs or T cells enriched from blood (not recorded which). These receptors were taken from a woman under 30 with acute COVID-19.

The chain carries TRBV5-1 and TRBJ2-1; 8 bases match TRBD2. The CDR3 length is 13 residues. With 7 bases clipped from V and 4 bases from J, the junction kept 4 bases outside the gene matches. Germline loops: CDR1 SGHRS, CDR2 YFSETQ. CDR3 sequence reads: CASEPSGYNEQFF. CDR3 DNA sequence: TGCGCCAGCGAGCCTAGCGGGTACAATGAGCAGTTCTTC.

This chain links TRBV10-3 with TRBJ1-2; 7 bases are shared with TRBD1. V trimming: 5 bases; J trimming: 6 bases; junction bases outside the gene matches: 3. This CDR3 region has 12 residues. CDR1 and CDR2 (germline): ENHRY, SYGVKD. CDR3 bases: TGTGCCATCAGTTCAACAGGGGATGGCTACACCTTC. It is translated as CAISSTGDGYTF.

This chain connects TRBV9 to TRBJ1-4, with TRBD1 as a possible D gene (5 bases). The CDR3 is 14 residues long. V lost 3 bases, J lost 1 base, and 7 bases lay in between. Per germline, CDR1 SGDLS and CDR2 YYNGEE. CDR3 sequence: CASSGGETNEKLFF. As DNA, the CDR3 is TGTGCCAGCAGCGGGGGCGAAACTAATGAAAAACTGTTTTTT.

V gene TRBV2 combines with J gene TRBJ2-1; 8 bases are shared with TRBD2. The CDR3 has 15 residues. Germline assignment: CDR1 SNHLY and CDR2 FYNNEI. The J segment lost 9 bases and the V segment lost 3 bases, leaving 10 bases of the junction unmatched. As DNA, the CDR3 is TGTGCCAGCAGTGAGTGGCGGGAGGACGGGGTTGAGCAGTTCTTC. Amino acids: CASSEWREDGVEQFF.

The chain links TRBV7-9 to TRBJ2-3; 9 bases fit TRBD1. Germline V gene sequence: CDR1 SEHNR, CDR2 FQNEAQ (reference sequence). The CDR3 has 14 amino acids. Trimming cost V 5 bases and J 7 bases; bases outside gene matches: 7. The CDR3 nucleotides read TGTGCCAGCAGCGTACCGGGACAGGGTAATACGCAGTATTTT. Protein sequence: CASSVPGQGNTQYF.

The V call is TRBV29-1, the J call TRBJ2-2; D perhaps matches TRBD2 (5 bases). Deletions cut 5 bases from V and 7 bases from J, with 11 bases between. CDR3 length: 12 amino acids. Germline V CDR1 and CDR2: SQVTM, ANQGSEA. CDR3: CSVPGVGGELFF. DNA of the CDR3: TGCAGCGTTCCCGGGGTAGGCGGGGAGCTGTTTTTT.